Listed below are T cell receptor beta chains from one sample, sequenced in a study of Ad26.COV2.S vaccination and SARS-CoV-2 variants. Method: immunoSEQ multiplex PCR; TCRdb's copy keeps in-frame clones and lacks some. The sample lists about 440,000 clones, roughly 91% occurring once. This specimen consisted of peripheral blood, obtained in a trial of Ad26.COV2.S vaccine versus placebo. The origin of the receptors is a person aged 18 to 65 who received the Ad26.COV2.S COVID-19 vaccine or a placebo. The CDR3 runs from the conserved cysteine through the conserved F or W. A D gene is named only where the DNA matches it firmly. Some rows mark clone size as missing; the rest say once, few, many or name a class of expanded clone.

NA,TRBJ2-3,NA,TRBV9,CASSVGGGDTQYF,TGTGCCAGCAGCGTAGGAGGGGGAGATACGCAGTATTTT
TRBD2,TRBJ2-1,NA,TRBV4-2,CASSQEGRGPYNEQFF,TGTGCCAGCAGCCAAGAGGGGAGGGGACCCTACAATGAGCAGTTCTTC
TRBD2,TRBJ2-7,NA,TRBV4-1,CASSPLAGVSYEQYF,TGCGCCAGCAGCCCTCTAGCGGGAGTGTCCTACGAGCAGTACTTC
NA,TRBJ1-2,NA,TRBV9,CASSVSGTLYGYTF,TGTGCCAGCAGCGTTTCCGGGACACTTTATGGCTACACCTTC
TRBD2,TRBJ2-3,NA,TRBV19,CASSSTSGRPPDTQYF,TGTGCCAGTAGCAGTACTAGCGGGAGGCCCCCAGATACGCAGTATTTT
TRBD2,TRBJ2-1,NA,TRBV20-1,CSASSLAGDWREWDEQFF,TGCAGTGCTAGTAGCCTAGCGGGAGATTGGAGGGAATGGGATGAGCAGTTCTTC
TRBD2,TRBJ2-3,once,TRBV5-1,CASGLAGADTQYF,TGCGCCAGCGGCCTAGCGGGGGCAGATACGCAGTATTTT
NA,TRBJ1-5,NA,TRBV30,CAWTSRVGQPQHF,TGTGCCTGGACCTCCAGGGTAGGTCAGCCCCAGCATTTT
NA,TRBJ2-3,NA,TRBV5-6,CASSLKLGGTDTQYF,TGTGCCAGCAGCCTGAAACTGGGTGGCACAGATACGCAGTATTTT
NA,TRBJ2-7,NA,TRBV19,CASSIGDAGVSYEQYF,TGTGCCAGTAGTATAGGGGACGCAGGAGTCTCCTACGAGCAGTACTTC
NA,TRBJ2-1,NA,TRBV2,CASRIGPTYNEQFF,TGTGCCAGCCGTATCGGGCCTACTTACAATGAGCAGTTCTTC
NA,TRBJ2-5,NA,TRBV5-6,CASSLGAENLYQETQYF,TGTGCCAGCAGCTTGGGGGCAGAGAACCTGTACCAAGAGACCCAGTACTTC
NA,TRBJ2-7,NA,TRBV28,CASSPTIGGSYEQYF,TGTGCCAGCAGTCCCACTATCGGAGGCTCATACGAGCAGTACTTC
NA,TRBJ2-7,NA,TRBV19,CASSIGGSHEQYF,TGTGCCAGTAGTATCGGGGGCTCCCACGAGCAGTACTTC
NA,TRBJ2-3,NA,TRBV12-3/TRBV12-4,CASSLRSDTQYF,TGTGCCAGCAGTTTAAGGTCAGATACGCAGTATTTT
NA,TRBJ2-5,NA,TRBV7-9,CASSFDYKETQYF,TGTGCCAGCAGCTTCGATTATAAAGAGACCCAGTACTTC
TRBD1,TRBJ1-5,NA,TRBV7-8,CASSSRDRGRGYSNQPQHF,TGTGCCAGCAGCTCGAGGGACAGGGGGAGAGGTTATAGCAATCAGCCCCAGCATTTT
TRBD1,TRBJ2-1,NA,TRBV5-5,CASSFPDRGYNEQFF,TGTGCCAGCAGCTTTCCGGACAGGGGGTACAATGAGCAGTTCTTC
NA,TRBJ2-2,NA,TRBV25-1,CASSETRGITGELFF,TGTGCCAGCAGTGAAACCCGGGGGATAACCGGGGAGCTGTTTTTT
TRBD2,TRBJ2-1,NA,TRBV7-2,CASSLGGTSGRTEQFF,TGTGCCAGCAGCTTAGGAGGGACTAGCGGGAGAACTGAGCAGTTCTTC
NA,TRBJ2-7,NA,TRBV29-1,CSVGVPSSSYEQYF,TGCAGCGTTGGGGTGCCCTCAAGCTCCTACGAGCAGTACTTC
NA,TRBJ2-7,NA,TRBV9,CASSVASGSDEQYF,TGTGCCAGCAGCGTAGCTTCGGGATCCGACGAGCAGTACTTC
NA,TRBJ2-7,NA,TRBV3-1/TRBV3-2,CASSQGRGEQYF,TGTGCCAGCAGCCAAGGGCGAGGGGAGCAGTACTTC
NA,TRBJ2-2,NA,TRBV9,CASSDEGGTGELFF,TGTGCCAGCAGCGATGAAGGTGGCACCGGGGAGCTGTTTTTT
NA,TRBJ1-5,NA,TRBV28,CASRPRRGSNQPQHF,TGTGCCAGCAGGCCTCGGCGGGGAAGCAATCAGCCCCAGCATTTT
NA,TRBJ1-6,NA,TRBV7-3,CASSFDREAPLHF,TGTGCCAGCAGCTTCGACCGCGAGGCACCCCTCCACTTT
TRBD2,TRBJ2-3,NA,TRBV13,CASSSGTRGDTQYF,TGTGCCAGCAGCTCCGGGACTAGGGGGGATACGCAGTATTTT
TRBD1,TRBJ2-1,NA,TRBV6-5,CASSYWTGNEQFF,TGTGCCAGCAGTTACTGGACAGGTAATGAGCAGTTCTTC
NA,TRBJ2-3,NA,TRBV6-5,CASSYSSTDTQYF,TGTGCCAGCAGTTACTCCAGCACAGATACGCAGTATTTT
NA,TRBJ2-1,NA,TRBV6-6,CASSYGGGLYNEQFF,TGTGCCAGCAGTTACGGTGGGGGCCTTTACAATGAGCAGTTCTTC
TRBD1,TRBJ1-1,NA,TRBV28,CATQTISGGVRTEAFF,TGTGCCACCCAAACGATCTCAGGGGGAGTGAGAACTGAAGCTTTCTTT
TRBD1,TRBJ1-5,few,TRBV27,CASSPGQGASQPQHF,TGTGCCAGCAGTCCTGGACAGGGGGCGAGCCAGCCCCAGCATTTT